The 8 T cell receptor beta chains listed next were all sequenced from one sample in a study of blood T cell repertoires in COVID-19. TCRdb keeps only in-frame clones here, not all; method: immunoSEQ multiplex PCR. Of approximately 190,000 clones listed, 80% to 85% are singletons. Sequenced input: PBMCs or T cells enriched from blood (not recorded which). The receptors stem from a woman under 40 who had been exposed to COVID-19.

This sequence joins TRBV1 and TRBJ2-3; TRBD2 is the table's D call, not checked against the DNA. TRBV1 is flagged as a pseudogene. The length of the CDR3 is 14 residues. CDR3: CTSSQDTPERRQYF. CDR3 in DNA: TGCACCAGCAGCCAAGATACGCCGGAGAGGAGGCAGTATTTT.

This clone was seen a handful of times. This chain links TRBV14 with TRBJ2-7; 7 bases fit TRBD1. The CDR3 is 14 amino acids. Germline-derived CDR1 and CDR2 are SGHDN and FVKESK. V shed 6 bases, J shed 3 bases, and the junction held 8 bases outside the gene matches. Here the CDR3 DNA reads TGTGCCAGCAGTCGACAGGGACCTATCTACGAGCAGTACTTC. It yields the protein CASSRQGPIYEQYF.

The chain employs TRBV11-2 and TRBJ2-1, with TRBD2 as a possible D gene (6 bases). This CDR3 comprises 12 residues. Between the trimmed V and J ends, which lost 2 bases and 9 bases, there was a span of 8 bases. Germline V lookup: CDR1 SGHAT, CDR2 FQNNGV. In DNA, the CDR3 is TGTGCCAGCAGCTTATTTAGCGGTGAGCAGTTCTTC. Protein: CASSLFSGEQFF.

In this sample, this clone turned up once. The chain carries TRBV27 and TRBJ1-4; tentatively, D is TRBD1 (5 bases). Germline CDR1 is MNHEY and CDR2 is SMNVEV (reference sequence). The CDR3 runs to 16 residues. V was clipped by 3 bases and J by 8 bases, with 19 bases between them. The CDR3 nucleotides read TGTGCCAGCAGTTTTTCCCCCGGGGGGATGGGCGAAAAACTGTTTTTT. Translation: CASSFSPGGMGEKLFF.

The V gene is TRBV9, the J gene TRBJ1-1, with D unclear. V was cut by 3 bases and J by 1 base, with 13 bases left in between. The germline V gene encodes CDR1 SGDLS and CDR2 YYNGEE. This CDR3 has 15 residues. CDR3 DNA: TGTGCCAGCAGCGCAAATCTTGCAGGGAACACTGAAGCTTTCTTT. It translates to CASSANLAGNTEAFF.

In DNA, the CDR3 is TGTGCCAGTAGCCAAAAGTCCAGCGGGGGGTCTAGCTCCTACAATGAGCAGTTCTTC. Translating it yields CASSQKSSGGSSSYNEQFF. The chain is built from TRBV19 and TRBJ2-1; TRBD2 agrees at 9 bases. The CDR3 covers 19 residues. The germline gives CDR1 LNHDA, CDR2 SQIVND (reference sequence). With 6 bases clipped from V and 0 bases from J, the junction kept 15 bases outside the gene matches.

The chain is built from TRBV27 and TRBJ2-7, with TRBD1 matching 8 bases. The CDR3 totals 15 residues. Trimming at V came to 2 bases and at J to 3 bases, leaving 6 bases not matched to a gene. Per germline, CDR1 MNHEY and CDR2 SMNVEV (reference sequence). The CDR3 bases are TGTGCCAGCAGTTTAGGGCCAGGGGGCAACTACGAGCAGTACTTC. This encodes CASSLGPGGNYEQYF.

The chain couples TRBV5-4 to TRBJ1-1; the D is unclear. Looked up from germline, CDR1 is SGHNT and CDR2 is YYREEE (reference sequence). This CDR3 is built from 13 residues. The V gene lost 4 bases and the J gene lost 4 bases, with 11 bases spanning the gap. CDR3 loop: CASSPRSGTEAFF. The CDR3 nucleotides read TGTGCCAGCAGCCCCAGGTCTGGCACTGAAGCTTTCTTT.